This T cell receptor (beta chain) was identified in a study of T cell changes during pregnancy in multiple sclerosis. Sequencing was performed with immunoSEQ multiplex PCR; in TCRdb, only in-frame clones are kept and a portion is missing. This sample has 25,000 to 30,000 clones, with more than 80% found just once. The CDR3 covers 11 residues. The ends were cut back, 8 bases at V and 1 base at J, with 3 bases in the middle. CDR1 is MNHEY and CDR2 is SMNVEV in the germline V gene (reference sequence). This clonotype was sampled from a female donor with multiple sclerosis, enrolled in a pregnancy study. The rearrangement joins TRBV27 to TRBJ2-1; D is uncertain. Specimen: CD8+ T cells from peripheral blood mononuclear cells, collected before pregnancy. In DNA form, the CDR3 reads TGTGCCAGCCTTTCCTACAATGAGCAGTTCTTC. Residues: CASLSYNEQFF.